This entry features one T cell receptor (beta chain) sequence. Its antigen is unidentified. The CDR3 extends over 15 amino acids. Germline-derived CDR1 and CDR2 are SGHVS and FQNEAQ. The ends lost 4 bases at V and 2 bases at J; junction bases unmatched: 7. Amplification used 60 Vbeta primers and 13 Jbeta primers. Method: immunoSEQ multiplex PCR; TCRdb's copy keeps in-frame clones and lacks some. The table includes some 180,000 clones, 80% to 85% detected once. These data belong to a study of cytomegalovirus exposure and HLA in healthy donors. Notes on the study in general: Several V segments, TRBV6-2 and TRBV6-3 among them, could not be told apart and were dropped.

This chain joins TRBV7-8 and TRBJ2-7; 8 bases agree with TRBD2. What was sequenced was PBMCs. This TCR came from a woman between 18 and 30 years old in good health and CMV-seronegative. CDR3 in DNA: TGTGCCAGCAGCTCCTTAGCGGGACGGCCCTACGAGCAGTACTTC. Its translation: CASSSLAGRPYEQYF.